The 3 T cell receptor beta chains below all came from one sample that was sequenced in a study of T cells after posttransplantation cyclophosphamide. The method was immunoSEQ multiplex PCR; TCRdb's version includes in-frame clones alone and lacks a portion of them. The repertoire consists of about 6,400 clones, with about 98% occurring once and the leading ten covering just over 0.5%. Sequencing was performed on naive CD8+ T cells sorted from PBMCs. The receptors originated from a woman in her twenties or thirties in good health and a related stem cell transplant donor.

This chain links TRBV5-6 with TRBJ2-4; possibly TRBD2 for D (8 bases). This CDR3 is built from 17 residues. Between the trimmed V and J ends, which lost 3 bases and 1 base, there was a span of 17 bases. Germline V gene lookup returns CDR1 SGHDT and CDR2 YYEEEE. CDR3 in DNA: TGTGCCAGCAGCTCCCGGGAGGGGGCCAGGGCCAAAAACATTCAGTACTTC. Its translation: CASSSREGARAKNIQYF.

This rearrangement joins TRBV5-6 to TRBJ1-2; maybe TRBD1 (6 bases). Germline V lookup: CDR1 SGHDT, CDR2 YYEEEE. V lost 1 base to trimming and J lost 0 bases, with 13 bases between them. This CDR3 has 16 residues. DNA of the CDR3: TGTGCCAGCAGCTTGTCAGGACAGATCTCTAACTATGGCTACACCTTC. Translating it yields CASSLSGQISNYGYTF. Looking up the rest from reference TRBV5-6 and TRBJ1-2 gives the full variable domain: DAGVTQSPTHLIKTRGQQVTLRCSPKSGHDTVSWYQQALGQGPQFIFQYYEEEERQRGNFPDRFSGHQFPNYSSELNVNALLLGDSALYLCASSLSGQISNYGYTFGSGTRLTVV.

V is TRBV2 and J is TRBJ1-2, with 8 bases fitting TRBD1. Per the germline V gene, CDR1 is SNHLY and CDR2 is FYNNEI. J gave up 6 bases and V 8 bases, and 11 bases lay outside the gene matches. CDR3 length equals 14 residues. The CDR3 DNA is TGTGCCAGCGGAATCTTACAGGGGGGGGATGGCTACACCTTC. Protein: CASGILQGGDGYTF.